This TCR beta chain is from a study of blood T cell repertoires in COVID-19. The CDR3 consists of 15 residues. V was cut by 0 bases and J by 3 bases, with 13 bases left in between. Germline CDR1 SGDLS, CDR2 YYNGEE. Clones were read by immunoSEQ multiplex PCR, and TCRdb kept only the in-frame ones, dropping some. The profile shows some 310,000 clones, around 87% of them singletons. Input material: peripheral blood. This chain uses TRBV9 with TRBJ2-7, with D possibly matching TRBD1 (6 bases). The receptor's source is a man aged 50-59 years with active or convalescent COVID-19. The CDR3 coding sequence is TGTGCCAGCAGCGTAGGAGGGGGACAATACTACGAGCAGTACTTC. As protein: CASSVGGGQYYEQYF.